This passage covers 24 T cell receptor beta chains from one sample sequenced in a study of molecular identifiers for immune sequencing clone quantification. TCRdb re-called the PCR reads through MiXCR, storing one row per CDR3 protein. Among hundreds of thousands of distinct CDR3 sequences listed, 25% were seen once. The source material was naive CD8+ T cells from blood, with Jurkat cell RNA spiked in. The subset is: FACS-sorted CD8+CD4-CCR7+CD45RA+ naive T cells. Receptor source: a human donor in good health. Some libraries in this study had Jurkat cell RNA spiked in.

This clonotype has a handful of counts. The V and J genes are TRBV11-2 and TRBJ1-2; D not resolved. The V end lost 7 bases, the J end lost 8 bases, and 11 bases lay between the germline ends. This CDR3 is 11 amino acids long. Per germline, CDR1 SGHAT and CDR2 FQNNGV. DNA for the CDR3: TGTGCCAGCAACGATAAGGGAGGCTACACCTTC. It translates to CASNDKGGYTF.

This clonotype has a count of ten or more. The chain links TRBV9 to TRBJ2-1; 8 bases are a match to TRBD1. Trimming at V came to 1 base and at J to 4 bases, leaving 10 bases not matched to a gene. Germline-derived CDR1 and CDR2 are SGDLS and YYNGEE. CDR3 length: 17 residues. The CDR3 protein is CASSVPSGTGLYNEQFF. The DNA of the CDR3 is TGTGCCAGCAGCGTACCCTCCGGGACAGGTCTTTACAATGAGCAGTTCTTC. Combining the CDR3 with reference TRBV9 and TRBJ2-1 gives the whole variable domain DSGVTQTPKHLITATGQRVTLRCSPRSGDLSVYWYQQSLDQGLQFLIQYYNGEERAKGNILERFSAQQFPDLHSELNLSSLELGDSALYFCASSVPSGTGLYNEQFFGPGTRLTVL.

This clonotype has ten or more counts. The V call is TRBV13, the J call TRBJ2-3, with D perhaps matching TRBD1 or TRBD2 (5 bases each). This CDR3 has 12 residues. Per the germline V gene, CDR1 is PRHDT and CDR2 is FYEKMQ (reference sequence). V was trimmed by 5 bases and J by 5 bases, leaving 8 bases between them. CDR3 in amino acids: CASSAGRDTQYF. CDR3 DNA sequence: TGTGCCAGCAGCGCAGGGAGAGATACGCAGTATTTT.

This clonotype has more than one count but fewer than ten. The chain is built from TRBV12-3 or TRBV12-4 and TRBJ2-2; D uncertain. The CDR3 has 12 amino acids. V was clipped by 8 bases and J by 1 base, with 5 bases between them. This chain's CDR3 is CASGGNTGELFF. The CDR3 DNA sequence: TGTGCCAGCGGTGGGAACACCGGGGAGCTGTTTTTT.

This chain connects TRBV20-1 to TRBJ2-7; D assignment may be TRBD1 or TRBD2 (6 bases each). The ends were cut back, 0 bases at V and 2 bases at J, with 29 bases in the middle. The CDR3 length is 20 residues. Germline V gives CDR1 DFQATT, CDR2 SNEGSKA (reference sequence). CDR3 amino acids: CSARDRGPWVEGRTTYEQYF. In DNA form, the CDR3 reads TGCAGTGCTAGAGACAGGGGCCCCTGGGTCGAGGGGAGGACAACCTACGAGCAGTACTTC.

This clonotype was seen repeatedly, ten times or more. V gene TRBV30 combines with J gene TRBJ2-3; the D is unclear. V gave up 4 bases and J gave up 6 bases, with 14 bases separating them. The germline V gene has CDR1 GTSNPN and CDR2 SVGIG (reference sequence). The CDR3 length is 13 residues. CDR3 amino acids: CAWIGVPGDTQYF. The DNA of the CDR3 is TGTGCCTGGATCGGCGTTCCTGGGGATACGCAGTATTTT.

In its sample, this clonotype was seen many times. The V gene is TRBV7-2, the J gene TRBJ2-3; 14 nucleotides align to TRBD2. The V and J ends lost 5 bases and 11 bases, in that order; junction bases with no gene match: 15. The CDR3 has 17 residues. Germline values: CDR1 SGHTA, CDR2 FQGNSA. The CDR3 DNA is TGTGCCAGCAGCCCCCGACCGACTAGCGGGAGGGCCGGTGAGCAGTATTTT. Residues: CASSPRPTSGRAGEQYF.

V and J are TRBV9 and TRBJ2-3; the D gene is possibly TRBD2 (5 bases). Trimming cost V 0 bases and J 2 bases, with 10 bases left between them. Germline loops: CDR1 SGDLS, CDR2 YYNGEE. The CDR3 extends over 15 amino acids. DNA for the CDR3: TGTGCCAGCAGCGTAGGAGCAGCGGACACAGATACGCAGTATTTT. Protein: CASSVGAADTDTQYF.

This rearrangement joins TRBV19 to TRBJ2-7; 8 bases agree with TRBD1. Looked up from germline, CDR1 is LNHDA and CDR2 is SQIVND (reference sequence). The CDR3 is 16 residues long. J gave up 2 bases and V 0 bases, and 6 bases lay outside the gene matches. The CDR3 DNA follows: TGTGCCAGTAGTATAGATGGGCCGACAGGGGCCTACGAGCAGTACTTC. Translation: CASSIDGPTGAYEQYF.

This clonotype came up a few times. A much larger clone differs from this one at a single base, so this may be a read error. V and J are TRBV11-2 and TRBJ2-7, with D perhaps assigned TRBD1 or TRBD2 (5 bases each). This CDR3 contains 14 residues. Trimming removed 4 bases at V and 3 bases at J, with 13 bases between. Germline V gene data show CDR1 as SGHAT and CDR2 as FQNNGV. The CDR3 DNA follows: TGTGCCAGCAGCTCCGGGGCAGGGATCTACGAGCAGTACTTC. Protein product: CASSSGAGIYEQYF. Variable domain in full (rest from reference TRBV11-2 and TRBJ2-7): EAGVAQSPRYKIIEKRQSVAFWCNPISGHATLYWYQQILGQGPKLLIQFQNNGVVDDSQLPKDRFSAERLKGVDSTLKIQPAKLEDSAVYLCASSSGAGIYEQYFGPGTRLTVT.

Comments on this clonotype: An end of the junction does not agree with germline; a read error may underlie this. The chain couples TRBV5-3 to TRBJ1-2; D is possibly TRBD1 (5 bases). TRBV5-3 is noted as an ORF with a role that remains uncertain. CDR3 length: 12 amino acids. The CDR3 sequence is CASRADSYGFTF. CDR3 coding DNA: TGTGCCAGCAGAGCCGACAGCTATGGCTTCACCTTC.

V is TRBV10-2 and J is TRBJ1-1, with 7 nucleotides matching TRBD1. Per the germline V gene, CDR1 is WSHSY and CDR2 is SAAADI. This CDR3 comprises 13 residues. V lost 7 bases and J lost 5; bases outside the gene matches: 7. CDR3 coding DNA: TGCGCCAGCACCTTGGACAGGACGACTGAAGCTTTCTTT. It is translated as CASTLDRTTEAFF.

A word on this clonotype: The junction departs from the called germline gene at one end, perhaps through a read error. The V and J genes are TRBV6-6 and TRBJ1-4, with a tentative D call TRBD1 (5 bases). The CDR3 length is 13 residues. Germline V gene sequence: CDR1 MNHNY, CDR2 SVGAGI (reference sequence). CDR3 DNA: TGTGCCAGCAGGGGACTGGGAAATGAAAATCTGTTTTTT. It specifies CASRGLGNENLFF.

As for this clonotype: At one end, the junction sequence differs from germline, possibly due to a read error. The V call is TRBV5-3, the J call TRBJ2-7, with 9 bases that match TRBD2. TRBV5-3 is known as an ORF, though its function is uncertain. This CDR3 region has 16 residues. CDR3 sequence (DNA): TGTGCCAGCAGCTTCCTCGGCGGGAGGGTTACGCGCGAGCAGTACTTC. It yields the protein CASSFLGGRVTREQYF.

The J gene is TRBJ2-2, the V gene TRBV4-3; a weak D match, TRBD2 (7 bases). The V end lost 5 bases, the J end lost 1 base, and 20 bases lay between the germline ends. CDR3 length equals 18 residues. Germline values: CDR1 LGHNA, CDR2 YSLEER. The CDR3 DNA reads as TGCGCCAGCAGCTCAAGGGGGGGTGCGGGGATGAACACCGGGGAGCTGTTTTTT. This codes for CASSSRGGAGMNTGELFF.

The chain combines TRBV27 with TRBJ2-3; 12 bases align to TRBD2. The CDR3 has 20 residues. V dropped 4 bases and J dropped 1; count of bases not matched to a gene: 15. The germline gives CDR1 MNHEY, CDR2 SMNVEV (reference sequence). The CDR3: CASSSRTGHRLAGGTDTQYF. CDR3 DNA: TGTGCCAGCAGTTCCAGGACAGGGCATAGACTAGCGGGAGGCACAGATACGCAGTATTTT.

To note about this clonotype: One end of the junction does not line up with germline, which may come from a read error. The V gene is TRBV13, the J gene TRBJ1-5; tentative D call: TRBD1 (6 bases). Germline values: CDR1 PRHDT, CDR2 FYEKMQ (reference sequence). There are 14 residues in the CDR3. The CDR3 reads CASSSGQLNQPPHF. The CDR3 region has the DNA TGTGCCAGCAGCTCCGGACAGCTCAATCAGCCCCCGCATTTT. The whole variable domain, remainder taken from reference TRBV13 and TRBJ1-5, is AAGVIQSPRHLIKEKRETATLKCYPIPRHDTVYWYQQGPGQDPQFLISFYEKMQSDKGSIPDRFSAQQFSDYHSELNMSSLELGDSALYFCASSSGQLNQPPHFGDGTRLSIL.

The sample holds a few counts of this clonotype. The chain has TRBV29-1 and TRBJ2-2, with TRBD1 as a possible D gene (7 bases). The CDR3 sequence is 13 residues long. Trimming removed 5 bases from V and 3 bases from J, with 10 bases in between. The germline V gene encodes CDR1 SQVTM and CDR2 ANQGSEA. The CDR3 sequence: CSVQGGDTGELFF. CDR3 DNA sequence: TGCAGCGTTCAGGGGGGAGACACCGGGGAGCTGTTTTTT.

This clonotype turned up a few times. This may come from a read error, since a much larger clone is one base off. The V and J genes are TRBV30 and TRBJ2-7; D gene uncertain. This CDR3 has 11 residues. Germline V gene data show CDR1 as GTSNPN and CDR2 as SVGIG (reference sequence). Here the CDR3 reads CAWRSAYGQYF. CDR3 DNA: TGTGCCTGGAGAAGTGCCTACGGGCAGTACTTC.

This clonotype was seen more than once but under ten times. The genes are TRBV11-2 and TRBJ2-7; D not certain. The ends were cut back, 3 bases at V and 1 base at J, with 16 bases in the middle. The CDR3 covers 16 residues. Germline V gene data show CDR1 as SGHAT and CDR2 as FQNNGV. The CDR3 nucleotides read TGTGCCAGCAGCTTCGACATACCTAACGTATCCTACGAGCAGTACTTC. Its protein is CASSFDIPNVSYEQYF.

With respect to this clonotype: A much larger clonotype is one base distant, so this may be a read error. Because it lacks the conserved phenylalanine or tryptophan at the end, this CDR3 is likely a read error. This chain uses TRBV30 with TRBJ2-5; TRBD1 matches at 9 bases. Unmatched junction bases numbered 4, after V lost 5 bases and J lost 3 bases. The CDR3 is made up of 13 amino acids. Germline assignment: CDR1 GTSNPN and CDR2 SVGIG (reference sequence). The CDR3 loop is CAWRTGVEETQYC. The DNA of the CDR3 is TGTGCCTGGCGGACAGGGGTTGAAGAGACCCAGTACTGC.

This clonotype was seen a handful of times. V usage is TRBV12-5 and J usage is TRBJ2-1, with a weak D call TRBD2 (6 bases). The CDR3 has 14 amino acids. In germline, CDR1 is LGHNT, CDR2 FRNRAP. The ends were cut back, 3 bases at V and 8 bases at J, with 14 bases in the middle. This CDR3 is CASGFHTPSDEQFF. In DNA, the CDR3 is TGTGCTAGTGGTTTCCACACCCCTAGCGATGAGCAGTTCTTC.

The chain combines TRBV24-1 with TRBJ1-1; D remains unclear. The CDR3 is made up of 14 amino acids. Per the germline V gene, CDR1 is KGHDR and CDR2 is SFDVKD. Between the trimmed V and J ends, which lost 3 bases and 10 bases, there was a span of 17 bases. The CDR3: CATSDQGQYQGAFF. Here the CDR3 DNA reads TGTGCCACCAGTGATCAAGGGCAGTACCAAGGAGCTTTCTTT.

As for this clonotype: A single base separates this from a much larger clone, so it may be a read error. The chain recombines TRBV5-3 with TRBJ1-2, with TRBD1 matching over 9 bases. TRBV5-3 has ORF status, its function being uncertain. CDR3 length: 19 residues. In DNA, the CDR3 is TGTGCCAGCAGCTTGGCCGGTTTGCACAGGGGGCAGCTCGACTATGGCTACACCTTC. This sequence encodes CASSLAGLHRGQLDYGYTF.